This T cell receptor beta chain was sequenced during a study of blood T cells in healthy people across ages. Whole-study findings and limits: What prevented conclusive comparison of naive and antigen-experienced cells was that PBMCs were unsorted.

Next came a second PCR, run for roughly 6 to 11 cycles, which used a sample-barcoded 5' primer along with a J-beta primer mix. Each of the cDNA molecules was tagged by a template-switch adaptor with 12 random nucleotides. TCRdb re-called the 5' RACE reads through MiXCR, storing one row per CDR3 protein. This sample yields over 550,000 distinct CDR3 sequences, of which approximately 30% are seen a single time; roughly 14% belongs to the top ten. Germline V CDR1 and CDR2: KGHDR, SFDVKD. The CDR3 loop spans 15 amino acids. Trimming cost V 3 bases and J 3 bases; bases outside gene matches: 5. Comment on this clonotype: What it recognizes is unknown.

The V gene is TRBV24-1, the J gene TRBJ2-3; TRBD2 matches at 7 bases. What was sequenced was blood. The receptor was derived from a woman aged 80 or older in good health. The CDR3 spells CATSDARGGTDTQYF. For the CDR3, the DNA is TGTGCCACCAGTGATGCCCGGGGAGGGACAGATACGCAGTATTTT.